The following is a T cell receptor beta chain sequence with its context. The antigen is unknown. Trimming pared 5 bases from V and 3 bases from J, leaving 8 bases between. Germline lookup yields CDR1 LGHNT and CDR2 FRNRAP. The CDR3 totals 12 residues. These data are taken from a study of blood T cells in healthy people across ages. General observations from the study: Unsorted PBMC material precluded a definitive naive versus antigen-experienced comparison. For the donors, CMV status was unknown and possibly confounded expanded clonotype changes.

Together with a sample-barcoded 5' primer, a J-beta primer mix was included in a second PCR lasting roughly 6 to 12 cycles. Every single cDNA molecule received a tag from a template-switch adaptor with 12 random nucleotides. TCRdb reanalysed the 5' RACE reads using MiXCR and keeps one entry per CDR3 protein. The sample carries 850,000 to 1,300,000 distinct CDR3 sequences, more than 40% recorded once. Sample: blood. The J gene is TRBJ2-7, the V gene TRBV12-5, with TRBD2 as a possible D gene (5 bases). The TCR comes from a woman aged 55-69 years in good health. This CDR3 is CASGPGFYEQYF. In nucleotides, the CDR3 is TGTGCTAGTGGTCCGGGATTCTACGAGCAGTACTTC.